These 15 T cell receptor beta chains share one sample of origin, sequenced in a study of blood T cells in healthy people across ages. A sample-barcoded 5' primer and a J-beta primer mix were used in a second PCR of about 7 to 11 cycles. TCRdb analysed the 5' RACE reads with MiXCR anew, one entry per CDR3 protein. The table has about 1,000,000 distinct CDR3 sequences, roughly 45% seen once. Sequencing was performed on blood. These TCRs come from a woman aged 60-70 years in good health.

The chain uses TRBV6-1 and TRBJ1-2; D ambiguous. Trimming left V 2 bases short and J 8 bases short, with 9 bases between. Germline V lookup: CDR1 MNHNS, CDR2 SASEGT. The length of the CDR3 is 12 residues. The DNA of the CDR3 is TGTGCCAGCAGTGAAAGGGTCGACGGCTACACCTTC. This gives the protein CASSERVDGYTF.

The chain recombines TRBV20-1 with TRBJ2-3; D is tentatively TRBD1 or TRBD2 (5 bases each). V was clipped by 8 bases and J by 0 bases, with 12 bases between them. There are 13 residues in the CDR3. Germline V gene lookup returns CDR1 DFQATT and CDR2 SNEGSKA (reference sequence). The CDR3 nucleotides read TGCAGTAACGGGGACCCTAGCACAGATACGCAGTATTTT. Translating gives CSNGDPSTDTQYF.

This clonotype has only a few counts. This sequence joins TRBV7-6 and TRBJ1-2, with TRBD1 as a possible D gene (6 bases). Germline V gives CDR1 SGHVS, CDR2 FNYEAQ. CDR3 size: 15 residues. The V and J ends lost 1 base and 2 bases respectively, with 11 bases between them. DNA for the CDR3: TGTGCCAGCAGCTTAGAACAGGGTCTCAACTATGGCTACACCTTC. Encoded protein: CASSLEQGLNYGYTF.

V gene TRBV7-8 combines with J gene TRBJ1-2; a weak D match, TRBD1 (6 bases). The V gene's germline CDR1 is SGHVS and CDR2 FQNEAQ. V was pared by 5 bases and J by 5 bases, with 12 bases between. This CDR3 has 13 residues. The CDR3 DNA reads TGTGCCAGCAGCGTAGAACAGGGATATGGCTACACCTTC. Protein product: CASSVEQGYGYTF.

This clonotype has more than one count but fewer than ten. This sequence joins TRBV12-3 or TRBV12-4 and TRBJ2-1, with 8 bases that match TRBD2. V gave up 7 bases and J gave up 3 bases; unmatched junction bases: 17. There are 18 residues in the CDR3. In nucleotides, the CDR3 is TGTGCCAGCACTAGGCAGTTGGGCGGGGGGCGCATCTACAATGAGCAGTTCTTC. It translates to CASTRQLGGGRIYNEQFF.

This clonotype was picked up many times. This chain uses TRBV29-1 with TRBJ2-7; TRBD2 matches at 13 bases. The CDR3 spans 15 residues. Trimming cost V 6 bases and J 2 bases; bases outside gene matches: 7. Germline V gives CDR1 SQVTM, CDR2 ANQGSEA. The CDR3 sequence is CSVATGLAGTYEQYF. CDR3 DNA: TGCAGCGTCGCGACGGGACTAGCGGGAACCTACGAGCAGTACTTC.

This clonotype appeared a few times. The CDR3 region is CASSSAAKNIQYF. The DNA of the CDR3 is TGTGCCAGCAGCTCGGCTGCCAAAAACATTCAGTACTTC. V is TRBV7-2 and J is TRBJ2-4, with D unclear. The CDR3 totals 13 residues. With 4 bases removed from V and 1 base from J, the gap between germline ends came to 5 bases. Germline V gene lookup returns CDR1 SGHTA and CDR2 FQGNSA.

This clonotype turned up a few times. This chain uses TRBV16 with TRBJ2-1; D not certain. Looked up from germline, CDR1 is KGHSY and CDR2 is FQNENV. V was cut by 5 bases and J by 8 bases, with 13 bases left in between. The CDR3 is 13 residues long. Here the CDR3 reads CASSITAGYEQFF. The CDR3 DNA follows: TGTGCCAGCAGCATTACGGCAGGCTATGAGCAGTTCTTC.

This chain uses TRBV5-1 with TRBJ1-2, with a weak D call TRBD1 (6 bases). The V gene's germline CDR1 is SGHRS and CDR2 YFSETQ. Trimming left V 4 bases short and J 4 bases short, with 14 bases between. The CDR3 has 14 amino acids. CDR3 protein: CASSPEEGGYGYTF. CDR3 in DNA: TGCGCCAGCAGCCCTGAGGAGGGGGGCTATGGCTACACCTTC.

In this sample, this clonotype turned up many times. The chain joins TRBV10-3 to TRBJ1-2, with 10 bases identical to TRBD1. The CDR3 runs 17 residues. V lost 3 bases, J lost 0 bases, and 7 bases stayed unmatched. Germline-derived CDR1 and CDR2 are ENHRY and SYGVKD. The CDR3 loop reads CAISEGTGEGANYGYTF. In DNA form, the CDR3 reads TGTGCCATCAGTGAAGGGACAGGGGAAGGTGCTAACTATGGCTACACCTTC.

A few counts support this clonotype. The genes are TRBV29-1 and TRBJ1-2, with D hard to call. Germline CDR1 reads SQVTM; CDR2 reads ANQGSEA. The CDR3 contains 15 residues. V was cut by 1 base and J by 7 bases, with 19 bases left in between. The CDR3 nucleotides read TGCAGCGTTGAAGTGGGCAGTGGAGGATTGGGTGGCTACACCTTC. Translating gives CSVEVGSGGLGGYTF.

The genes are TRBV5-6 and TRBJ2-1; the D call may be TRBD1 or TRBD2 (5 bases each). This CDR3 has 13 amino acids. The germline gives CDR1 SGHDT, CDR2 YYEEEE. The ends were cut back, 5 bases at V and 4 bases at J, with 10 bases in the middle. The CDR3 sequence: CASRGVTYNEQFF. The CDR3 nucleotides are TGTGCCAGCAGGGGGGTTACGTACAATGAGCAGTTCTTC.

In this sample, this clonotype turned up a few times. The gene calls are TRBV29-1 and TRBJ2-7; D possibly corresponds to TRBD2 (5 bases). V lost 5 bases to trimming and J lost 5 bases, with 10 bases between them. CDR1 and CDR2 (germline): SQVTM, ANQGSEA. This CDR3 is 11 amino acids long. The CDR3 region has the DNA TGCAGCGTTATTCGGGGTCACGAGCAGTACTTC. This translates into CSVIRGHEQYF.

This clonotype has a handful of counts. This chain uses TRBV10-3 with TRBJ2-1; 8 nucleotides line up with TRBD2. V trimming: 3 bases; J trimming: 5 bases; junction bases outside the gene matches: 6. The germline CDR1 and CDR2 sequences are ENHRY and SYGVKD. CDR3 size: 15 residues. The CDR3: CAISELSGRNNEQFF. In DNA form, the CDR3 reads TGTGCCATCAGTGAACTGAGCGGGAGAAACAATGAGCAGTTCTTC.

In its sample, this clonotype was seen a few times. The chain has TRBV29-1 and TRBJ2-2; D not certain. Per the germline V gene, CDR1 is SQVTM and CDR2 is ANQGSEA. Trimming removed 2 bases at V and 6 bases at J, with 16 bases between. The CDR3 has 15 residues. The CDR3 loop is CSVEPLVGYSGELFF. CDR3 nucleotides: TGCAGCGTTGAACCGCTAGTTGGGTACTCCGGGGAGCTGTTTTTT.